In this sample, the clone carrying this T cell receptor beta chain turned up once. Antigen specificity is unknown. The data derive from a study of CD8 T cells in Susac syndrome. Study-wide findings and caveats: The study admitted that it had a relatively small number of individuals in its TCR sequencing and HLA analysis.

Germline V lookup: CDR1 MNHEY, CDR2 SVGEGT. The V end lost 1 base, the J end lost 8 bases, and 21 bases lay between the germline ends. This CDR3 region has 17 residues. Sequencing of TCR beta covered CD8+ and CD4+ T cells obtained from blood. While CD8+ and CD4+ T cells were isolated negatively, TEMRA cells were enriched by FACS. A quantity of about 0.5 to 1 ug RNA underwent reverse transcription using random hexamers. The CDR3 of TCR beta was amplified by immunoSEQ multiplex PCR across 54 Vbeta and 13 Jbeta. Each CDR3 protein gets one entry after TCRdb re-called the immunoSEQ multiplex PCR reads with MiXCR. The sample records 150,000 to 200,000 distinct CDR3 sequences, around 95% being singletons.

The origin of this receptor is a human donor in good health. The sample consisted of CD4+ T cells from PBMCs. The chain joins TRBV6-2 or TRBV6-3 to TRBJ2-1, with D maybe TRBD1 (6 bases). The CDR3 DNA reads as TGTGCCAGCAGTTACTACGCACAGGGCCCCCCGGTTGATGAGCAGTTCTTC. It specifies CASSYYAQGPPVDEQFF.